This passage covers 13 T cell receptor beta chains from one sample sequenced in a study of CD8+ T cells in alopecia areata (dated by TCRdb to about 2018). The library was built by means of the immunoSEQ multiplex PCR assay. RNA was extracted from all samples and reverse transcribed into cDNA as template for TCR sequencing. This is the immuneACCESS table as TCRdb keeps it, with only in-frame sequences that have V and J called. A part of the clones is gone; compared with another copy, unresolved V genes explain less than half, and the rest is unexplained. The sample table holds roughly 190,000 clones, of which roughly 60% were seen once. The ten most abundant clones make up approximately 1.2% of the sample. The treatment or condition tag for this specimen amounts to: oral pan-JAK inhibitor, 5-10 mg twice daily. The specimen comprised CD4+ T cells sorted from blood, sampled between weeks 47 and 50, from a patient treated with tofacitinib. These receptors all come from a human donor with alopecia areata.

This clone was detected a few times. The chain combines TRBV6-6 with TRBJ2-2, with D perhaps TRBD1 (6 bases). The germline V gene has CDR1 MNHNY and CDR2 SVGAGI (reference sequence). V was shortened by 7 bases and J by 4 bases, with 13 bases between the two germline ends. There are 14 residues in the CDR3. The CDR3 DNA follows: TGTGCCAGCAACCCCTTAGGGGGCACCGGGGAGCTGTTTTTT. Protein: CASNPLGGTGELFF.

The gene calls are TRBV9 and TRBJ2-1; 7 nucleotides match TRBD2. The CDR3 contains 15 residues. The V gene end was trimmed by 2 bases and the J gene end by 5 bases; junction bases not matched to a gene: 7. Germline V lookup: CDR1 SGDLS, CDR2 YYNGEE. CDR3 in amino acids: CASSVRGGGNNEQFF. The CDR3 region has the DNA TGTGCCAGCAGCGTGAGGGGCGGGGGAAACAATGAGCAGTTCTTC. Filled out from reference TRBV9 and TRBJ2-1, the complete variable domain reads DSGVTQTPKHLITATGQRVTLRCSPRSGDLSVYWYQQSLDQGLQFLIQYYNGEERAKGNILERFSAQQFPDLHSELNLSSLELGDSALYFCASSVRGGGNNEQFFGPGTRLTVL.

The V call is TRBV29-1, the J call TRBJ1-2, with D possibly TRBD1 on 6 matching bases. V lost 8 bases to trimming and J lost 4 bases, with 23 bases between them. In germline, CDR1 is SQVTM, CDR2 ANQGSEA. CDR3 length: 15 amino acids. The CDR3 loop reads CSPWSAGDISYGYTF. In DNA, the CDR3 is TGCAGCCCCTGGTCGGCAGGGGATATCAGCTATGGCTACACCTTC.

This chain links TRBV5-4 with TRBJ2-2; 8 bases align to TRBD1. J lost 7 bases, V lost 4 bases, and 9 bases had no gene match. CDR1 is SGHNT, CDR2 YYREEE, per germline (reference sequence). This CDR3 is built from 15 residues. The CDR3, as DNA: TGTGCCAGCAGCAGCGGACAGGGTGTTATCGGGGAGCTGTTTTTT. It translates to CASSSGQGVIGELFF.

The J gene is TRBJ2-1, the V gene TRBV5-1; 8 bases fit TRBD1. J was trimmed by 5 bases and V by 4 bases; bases with no gene match: 8. Germline lookup yields CDR1 SGHRS and CDR2 YFSETQ. CDR3 length: 15 residues. In DNA, the CDR3 is TGCGCCAGCAGCCCCCGACAGGGGACGGACAATGAGCAGTTCTTC. This codes for CASSPRQGTDNEQFF.

This clone was detected a few times. The chain carries TRBV27 and TRBJ1-5; D is possibly TRBD1 (6 bases). Per germline, CDR1 MNHEY and CDR2 SMNVEV (reference sequence). V gave up 6 bases and J gave up 4 bases, with 19 bases separating them. CDR3 length equals 16 residues. CDR3 sequence reads: CASSPPPTGPNQPQHF. The CDR3, as DNA: TGTGCCAGCAGCCCACCCCCGACAGGACCGAATCAGCCCCAGCATTTT.

This clone was observed a single time. At one end, the junction sequence differs from germline, possibly due to a read error. CDR3 residues: CASREGTGLGLQETQYF. The CDR3 bases are TGTGCCAGCAGAGAAGGGACAGGGCTTGGGCTACAAGAGACCCAGTACTTC. This chain connects TRBV2 to TRBJ2-5; 9 bases are a match to TRBD1. The CDR3 has 17 residues. Germline lookup yields CDR1 SNHLY and CDR2 FYNNEI.

On this clone: Other DNA sequences within the sample encode an identical CDR3. The CDR3 region has the DNA TGCAGTGCTTCCACAGATACGCAGTATTTT. It codes for CSASTDTQYF. The chain recombines TRBV20-1 with TRBJ2-3; D gene ambiguous. V was trimmed by 5 bases and J by 2 bases, leaving 2 bases between them. CDR1 and CDR2 from the germline V gene are DFQATT and SNEGSKA (reference sequence). The CDR3 loop spans 10 amino acids.

The chain employs TRBV2 and TRBJ1-6; unclear D gene. CDR3 size: 12 residues. Trimming cost V 7 bases and J 7 bases, with 8 bases left between them. In germline, CDR1 is SNHLY, CDR2 FYNNEI. The CDR3, as DNA: TGTGCCAGCAAGGACGGCAATTCACCCCTCCACTTT. It specifies CASKDGNSPLHF.

This clone appeared a few times. The chain couples TRBV29-1 to TRBJ1-2, with no clear D. The CDR3 spans 15 residues. Germline-derived CDR1 and CDR2 are SQVTM and ANQGSEA. Trimming stripped 3 bases from V and 4 bases from J, with 18 bases between. The CDR3 loop reads CSVDRRSADGYGYTF. As DNA, the CDR3 is TGCAGCGTTGATAGGCGATCGGCAGACGGCTATGGCTACACCTTC.

The chain combines TRBV29-1 with TRBJ2-5; TRBD1 aligns across 7 bases. Per the germline V gene, CDR1 is SQVTM and CDR2 is ANQGSEA. The CDR3 length is 13 residues. V was clipped by 3 bases and J by 5 bases; unmatched bases: 6. The CDR3 bases are TGCAGCGTTGAGTATACAGGGGTTGAGACCCAGTACTTC. This codes for CSVEYTGVETQYF.

The chain couples TRBV5-6 to TRBJ2-5, with 11 bases identical to TRBD2. The CDR3 spans 16 residues. Germline CDR1 and CDR2: SGHDT and YYEEEE. The ends lost 1 base at V and 1 base at J; junction bases unmatched: 3. Written as DNA, the CDR3 is TGTGCCAGCAGCTTGAGGACTAGCGGGCTCCAAGAGACCCAGTACTTC. Its protein is CASSLRTSGLQETQYF.

This clone has a single count. The rearrangement uses TRBV29-1 and TRBJ2-5; D is unresolved. V shed 7 bases and J shed 5 bases, with 11 bases lying between them. This CDR3 has 11 amino acids. Germline V gene sequence: CDR1 SQVTM, CDR2 ANQGSEA. The CDR3 protein is CSATFGETQYF. The CDR3 nucleotides are TGCAGCGCTACATTTGGGGAGACCCAGTACTTC.